Listed below are T cell receptor beta chains from one sample, sequenced in a study of cytomegalovirus exposure and HLA in healthy donors. Method: immunoSEQ multiplex PCR; TCRdb's copy keeps in-frame clones and lacks some. This sample has some 120,000 clones, with roughly 81% found just once. Sequenced material: PBMCs. The receptors here all came from a woman between 25 and 40 years old in good health and CMV-seronegative. The CDR3 runs from the conserved cysteine through the conserved F or W. D genes are given only for firm matches. Size values are once, few and many counts, or a class for expanded clones, and some rows have none.

D: TRBD2
size: -
V: TRBV18
J: TRBJ2-1
DNA: TGTGCCAGCTCAAGGTCGGTAGCGGGGTACAATGAGCAGTTCTTC
CDR3: CASSRSVAGYNEQFF

D: TRBD2
size: -
V: TRBV10-2
J: TRBJ2-1
DNA: TGCGCCAGCAGTTGGGGCCGTAGCGGGAGGGCCTCCTACAATGAGCAGTTCTTC
CDR3: CASSWGRSGRASYNEQFF

D: TRBD2
size: -
V: TRBV7-3
J: TRBJ2-1
DNA: TGTGCCAGCAGCCCAACCGGGACTAGCGGGAGTGTGAATGAGCAGTTCTTC
CDR3: CASSPTGTSGSVNEQFF

D: -
size: -
V: TRBV5-1
J: TRBJ2-2
DNA: TGCGCCAGCAGCTTAAACAGGGTTACCGGGGAGCTGTTTTTT
CDR3: CASSLNRVTGELFF

D: -
size: -
V: TRBV5-1
J: TRBJ2-2
DNA: TGCGCCAGCAGCAGGACTTTGAACACCGGGGAGCTGTTTTTT
CDR3: CASSRTLNTGELFF

D: TRBD2
size: -
V: TRBV5-4
J: TRBJ2-2
DNA: TGTGCCAGCAAACCCGGGACTAGCGGGAAAACCGGGGAGCTGTTTTTT
CDR3: CASKPGTSGKTGELFF

D: -
size: once
V: TRBV5-1
J: TRBJ1-1
DNA: TGCGCCAGCACCCTCGGCCAGGGCACTGAAGCTTTCTTT
CDR3: CASTLGQGTEAFF

D: -
size: once
V: TRBV21-1
J: TRBJ2-7
DNA: TGTGCCAGCAGCAAAGCCCCGCGCGGACAGGTCTACGAGCAGTACTTC
CDR3: CASSKAPRGQVYEQYF

D: TRBD2
size: -
V: TRBV5-1
J: TRBJ2-5
DNA: TGCGCCAGCAGCCCGAGACTAGCGGGAGGGCCTGGATACGAGACCCAGTACTTC
CDR3: CASSPRLAGGPGYETQYF

D: -
size: -
V: TRBV4-1
J: TRBJ2-3
DNA: TGCGCCAGCAGCCATCGGGACACCACAGATACGCAGTATTTT
CDR3: CASSHRDTTDTQYF

D: TRBD1
size: few
V: TRBV6-6
J: TRBJ1-6
DNA: TGTGCCAGCACCCCGGCAGGGGGCAAAGGGCCCCTCCACTTT
CDR3: CASTPAGGKGPLHF

D: TRBD1
size: -
V: TRBV14
J: TRBJ1-1
DNA: TGTGCCAGCAGCCAAGGGGTGGGGGACAGGCCCCATATCACTGAAGCTTTCTTT
CDR3: CASSQGVGDRPHITEAFF

D: -
size: -
V: TRBV13
J: TRBJ2-7
DNA: TGTGCCAGCAGCCTCTTTGGGGGGGCTGTCGAGCAGTACTTC
CDR3: CASSLFGGAVEQYF

D: -
size: -
V: TRBV4-1
J: TRBJ1-1
DNA: TGCGCCAGCAGCCAAGGTCAAAGGGAGGATGGCTTTAAAGCTTTCTTT
CDR3: CASSQGQREDGFKAFF

D: TRBD1
size: few
V: TRBV5-4
J: TRBJ1-3
DNA: TGTGCCAGCAGCTCGACAGGGGCAGGCGGAAACACCATATATTTT
CDR3: CASSSTGAGGNTIYF

D: -
size: -
V: TRBV7-9
J: TRBJ2-7
DNA: TGTTCCAGCAGCTTTTCACATTCGTCCTACGAGCAGTACTTC
CDR3: CSSSFSHSSYEQYF

D: -
size: -
V: TRBV5-1
J: TRBJ1-1
DNA: TGCGCCAGCAGCTTGGCGGCGACAAGGAACACTGAAGCTTTCTTT
CDR3: CASSLAATRNTEAFF

D: -
size: -
V: TRBV28
J: TRBJ2-1
DNA: TGTGCCAGCAGCCAAGCGGGCCTCCACAATGAGCAGTTCTTC
CDR3: CASSQAGLHNEQFF

D: TRBD2
size: -
V: TRBV29-1
J: TRBJ2-1
DNA: TGCAGCGTTGTTCCGACTAGCGGAAGAGAGCAGTTCTTC
CDR3: CSVVPTSGREQFF

D: -
size: -
V: TRBV6-5
J: TRBJ2-3
DNA: TGTGCCAGCAGCCTTTCCAGGGCTAGCACAGATACGCAGTATTTT
CDR3: CASSLSRASTDTQYF

D: -
size: -
V: TRBV9
J: TRBJ2-1
DNA: TGTGCCAGCAGCGTAGAGGGGGTCACCTACAATGAGCAGTTCTTC
CDR3: CASSVEGVTYNEQFF

D: -
size: -
V: TRBV6-5
J: TRBJ1-2
DNA: TGTGCCAGCAGTTACAGTGGCAGCTATGGCTACACCTTC
CDR3: CASSYSGSYGYTF

D: TRBD1
size: -
V: TRBV23-1
J: TRBJ1-2
DNA: TGCGCCAGCAGGAACTCAGGGGGCGCGAGGTATGGCTACACCTTC
CDR3: CASRNSGGARYGYTF

D: -
size: -
V: TRBV30
J: TRBJ1-5
DNA: TGTGCCTGGAGTATGGCGGGACCTAGCAATCAGCCCCAGCATTTT
CDR3: CAWSMAGPSNQPQHF

D: TRBD2
size: -
V: TRBV5-5
J: TRBJ2-1
DNA: TGTGCCAGCAGCGGGACTAGCTCGGCCTATGAGCAGTTCTTC
CDR3: CASSGTSSAYEQFF

D: -
size: -
V: TRBV6-6
J: TRBJ1-2
DNA: TGTGCCAGCAGTTACTTTCGGGGAGGGGCGAGGGATGGCTACACCTTC
CDR3: CASSYFRGGARDGYTF

D: -
size: -
V: TRBV11-2
J: TRBJ2-5
DNA: TGTGCCAGCAGCTTAGAACAGTTCCAAGAGACCCAGTACTTC
CDR3: CASSLEQFQETQYF

D: TRBD1
size: few
V: TRBV15
J: TRBJ1-6
DNA: TGTGCCACCAGCCGAGGACAGGGTGGCTCACCCCTCCACTTT
CDR3: CATSRGQGGSPLHF

D: TRBD1
size: -
V: TRBV5-6
J: TRBJ1-2
DNA: TGTGCCAGCAGCTGGGACAGGGCTGGCTACACCTTC
CDR3: CASSWDRAGYTF

D: -
size: -
V: TRBV5-1
J: TRBJ2-3
DNA: TGCGCCAGCAGCTTGGACTACACAGATACGCAGTATTTT
CDR3: CASSLDYTDTQYF

D: TRBD2
size: -
V: TRBV5-1
J: TRBJ2-2
DNA: TGCGCCAGCAGCTGGACTAGCGGGACGAACACCGGGGAGCTGTTTTTT
CDR3: CASSWTSGTNTGELFF

D: -
size: -
V: TRBV5-1
J: TRBJ2-5
DNA: TGCGCCAGCACCTACGGGGGGACCCAGTACTTC
CDR3: CASTYGGTQYF

D: -
size: -
V: TRBV6-1
J: TRBJ2-5
DNA: TGTGCCAGCAGTGAAATCTGGGGAGTGATTGAGACCCAGTACTTC
CDR3: CASSEIWGVIETQYF

D: -
size: -
V: TRBV9
J: TRBJ1-1
DNA: TGTGCCAGCAGCGTAGGGGGCAGCACTGAAGCTTTCTTT
CDR3: CASSVGGSTEAFF

D: -
size: -
V: TRBV5-5
J: TRBJ1-1
DNA: TGTGCCAGCAGCTTGGTTCAGTTGAACACTGAAGCTTTCTTT
CDR3: CASSLVQLNTEAFF

D: -
size: -
V: TRBV7-9
J: TRBJ2-7
DNA: TGTGCCAGCAGCTTAGACGGTGACGAGCAGTACTTC
CDR3: CASSLDGDEQYF

D: -
size: -
V: TRBV27
J: TRBJ1-1
DNA: TGTGCCAGCAGCGGACAGTTGAACACTGAAGCTTTCTTT
CDR3: CASSGQLNTEAFF